This TCR beta chain was documented in a study of identical twins. This clonotype occurred many times. Its target is unknown. The study's findings and limits: Clonotypes of the beta chain that were abundant in cord blood carried fewer insertions (memory repertoires showed none). Not following the same donors, the study drew its conclusions from cross-sectional statistical analysis.

Template switching added a universal primer binding site, and final cDNA carried unique molecular identifiers. A single record per CDR3 protein comes from TCRdb applying MiXCR to the 5' RACE reads. The table lists 240,000 or so distinct CDR3 sequences, roughly a tenth of them singletons. V dropped 2 bases and J dropped 5; count of bases not matched to a gene: 3. The CDR3 totals 15 residues. CDR1 is SGHRS and CDR2 is YFSETQ in the germline V gene. The sequence came from a man in his fifties or sixties in good health. Specimen: memory T cells sorted from blood. This chain connects TRBV5-1 to TRBJ2-2, with 10 bases matching TRBD2. In nucleotides, the CDR3 is TGCGCCAGCAGCTTACTAGCGGGAACTACCGGGGAGCTGTTTTTT. Translated, it gives CASSLLAGTTGELFF. The full variable domain, its missing parts supplied by reference TRBV5-1 and TRBJ2-2, is KAGVTQTPRYLIKTRGQQVTLSCSPISGHRSVSWYQQTPGQGLQFLFEYFSETQRNKGNFPGRFSGRQFSNSRSEMNVSTLELGDSALYLCASSLLAGTTGELFFGEGSRLTVL.